The T cell receptor (beta chain) described here comes from a study of T cells in Graves' hyperthyroidism and ophthalmopathy. Findings and caveats of the study: Blood also carried most thyroid clonotypes expanded above 0.001.

TCR beta CDR3 regions were amplified from RNA transcripts. The HTBI set primed first-round TCR CDR3 RT-PCR. TCRdb analysed the multiplex PCR reads with MiXCR anew, one entry per CDR3 protein. The sample has about 380,000 distinct CDR3 sequences; around 13% are singletons. Each ophthalmopathy patient scored at least 3 on the Clinical Activity Score and at least 4 on NOSPECS grade, with duration under 3 months. Uncontrolled infection, other autoimmune disease, pregnancy or lactation disqualified patients from enrolment. Orbital computed tomography and thyroid ultrasound, together with serum TRAb and thyroxine and clinical symptoms, were used for diagnoses. To note about this clonotype: Its target is unknown.

V lost 5 bases and J lost 7, with 14 bases in between. The germline CDR1 and CDR2 sequences are DFQATT and SNEGSKA (reference sequence). There are 12 residues in the CDR3. The chain has TRBV20-1 and TRBJ1-1, with a weak D call TRBD1 (5 bases). The clonotype originates from a woman in her twenties or thirties with Graves' ophthalmopathy. The sequenced sample consisted of blood. The CDR3 loop is CSAGEGPDEAFF. As DNA, the CDR3 is TGCAGTGCTGGGGAGGGACCGGATGAAGCTTTCTTT.